This TCR beta chain appears in the sequencing data of a study of shared clonotypes between healthy human individuals. Notes on the study in general: Sharing across four donors was seen in 4.5% to 5.5% of naive CD4 clonotypes.

Trimming removed 0 bases from V and 7 bases from J, with 7 bases in between. The CDR3 has 13 amino acids. The V gene's germline CDR1 is SGHTA and CDR2 FQGNSA. Naive CD45RA+ and memory CD45RA-negative subsets were split from CD4+ cells. The table lists this clone with a few counts. What it binds is unknown. The sample carries other DNA sequences with the same CDR3. For every subset, genomic DNA was evenly distributed across several immunoSEQ plates. TCRdb's copy holds only in-frame clones and misses some; the assay was immunoSEQ multiplex PCR. The sample lists just over 2,000,000 clones; roughly 95% were seen once.

This chain uses TRBV7-2 with TRBJ2-1; D is ambiguous. Sequencing used naive CD4+ T cells sorted from blood. The subset: CD45RA+ positively selected. The sequence was obtained from a man between 18 and 35 years old in good health. The DNA of the CDR3 is TGTGCCAGCAGCTTAGCGACGGGTAATGAGCAGTTCTTC. Translation gives CASSLATGNEQFF.